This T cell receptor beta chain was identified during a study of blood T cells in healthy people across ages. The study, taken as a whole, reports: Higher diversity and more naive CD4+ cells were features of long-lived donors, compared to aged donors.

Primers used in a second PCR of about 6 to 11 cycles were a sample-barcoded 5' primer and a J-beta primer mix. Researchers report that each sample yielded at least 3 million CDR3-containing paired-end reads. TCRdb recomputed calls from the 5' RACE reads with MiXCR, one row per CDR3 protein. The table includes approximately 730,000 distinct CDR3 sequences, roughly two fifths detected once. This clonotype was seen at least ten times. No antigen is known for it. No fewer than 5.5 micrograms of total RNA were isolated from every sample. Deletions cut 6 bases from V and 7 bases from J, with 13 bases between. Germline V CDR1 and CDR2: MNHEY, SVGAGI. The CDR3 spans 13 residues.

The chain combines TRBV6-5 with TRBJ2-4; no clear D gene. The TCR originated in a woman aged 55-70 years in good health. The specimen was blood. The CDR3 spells CASRKDSWNIQYF. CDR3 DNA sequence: TGTGCCAGCAGGAAGGATAGTTGGAACATTCAGTACTTC.